Below, one T cell receptor (beta chain) is given with its context. Its specificity is not known. This entry belongs to a study of cytomegalovirus exposure and HLA in healthy donors. Study results and limitations: Whilst most TCR sequences proved rare, a subset of public TCRs occurred across many donors. For cytomegalovirus status, the classifier reportedly gave diagnoses with high specificity and sensitivity.

With 60 Vbeta and 13 Jbeta primers, the PCR was carried out. Assay: immunoSEQ multiplex PCR; the TCRdb copy retains only in-frame clones and omits some. The sample table includes about 130,000 clones. V lost 2 bases and J lost 5; bases outside the gene matches: 2. Germline CDR1 and CDR2: MNHEY and SMNVEV (reference sequence). The CDR3 totals 15 residues. Input material: PBMCs. This receptor was taken from a woman between 35 and 50 years old in good health and CMV-seropositive. The V call is TRBV27, the J call TRBJ2-2, with 10 bases fitting TRBD2. Here the CDR3 reads CASSLLAGVTGELFF. Here the CDR3 DNA reads TGTGCCAGCAGTTTACTAGCGGGGGTGACCGGGGAGCTGTTTTTT.